Detailed here is one T cell receptor (beta chain). Antigen specificity is unknown. Trimming pared 4 bases from V and 7 bases from J, leaving 14 bases between. This CDR3 contains 15 residues. Germline CDR1 and CDR2: SGHVS and FQNEAQ. Unique molecular identifiers were incorporated into the prepared TCRbeta library. Via MiXCR, TCRdb re-called the PCR reads, giving one row per CDR3 protein. Among about 460,000 distinct CDR3 sequences listed, over 9.5% were seen once. This specimen belongs to a study of T-cell reconstitution after alpha-beta-depleted transplantation in children. Study observations and caveats: A year had passed since transplant, and T-cell counts and diversity by then came mostly from newly produced T cells. About two months after transplant, alpha-beta T cells reportedly came from several hundred expanded graft clones. Surviving recipient T cells and intrathymic progenitors accounted for some patients' high TCRbeta diversity at day 60.

The sequence was collected from a female patient aged 2-9 years who had a stem cell transplant for aplastic anemia, so the T cells may come from the graft donor. The chain links TRBV7-8 to TRBJ1-6, with unresolved D. Material: PBMCs, mostly from graft donor cells, obtained 180 days after TCRalphabeta/CD19-depleted stem cell transplant. In DNA form, the CDR3 reads TGTGCCAGCAGCTCTTCACGGGCGGGGAATTCACCCCTCCACTTT. Its translation: CASSSSRAGNSPLHF.